This T cell receptor (beta chain) is drawn from a study of T cells in Graves' hyperthyroidism and ophthalmopathy. This CDR3 spans 14 amino acids. Between the trimmed V and J ends, which lost 3 bases and 1 base, there was a span of 9 bases. CDR1 and CDR2 from the germline V gene are WSHSY and SAAADI. Amplification targeted TCR beta CDR3 regions from RNA transcripts. HTBI primers were employed in a first-round RT-PCR of the TCR CDR3. TCRdb analysed the multiplex PCR reads with MiXCR anew, one entry per CDR3 protein. The table includes approximately 700,000 distinct CDR3 sequences, 16% detected once. This clonotype was detected ten times or more.

V usage is TRBV10-2 and J usage is TRBJ1-1, with a weak D call TRBD1 (5 bases). Sequenced input: blood. This clonotype was sampled from a man between 18 and 35 years old with Graves' hyperthyroidism. As DNA, the CDR3 is TGCGCCAGCAGTGATTCAGGGTCGAACACTGAAGCTTTCTTT. Amino acid sequence: CASSDSGSNTEAFF.